This passage covers 25 T cell receptor beta chains from one sample sequenced in a study of blood T cell repertoires in COVID-19. Assay: immunoSEQ multiplex PCR; the TCRdb copy retains only in-frame clones and omits some. The sample gives hundreds of thousands of clones, around 87% of which show up once; 1.5% to 2.5% is in the top ten. Sequencing used PBMCs or T cells enriched from blood (not recorded which). These receptors all come from a man between 35 and 55 years old in a cohort exposed to, infected with or recovered from COVID-19 (not recorded which).

The chain couples TRBV5-4 to TRBJ2-3, with 7 bases aligning to TRBD1. V was clipped by 0 bases and J by 4 bases; unmatched bases: 8. Germline CDR1 and CDR2: SGHNT and YYREEE (reference sequence). This CDR3 has 16 residues. The CDR3 is CASSLGAGTAADTQYF. The CDR3, as DNA: TGTGCCAGCAGCTTGGGTGCTGGGACAGCGGCAGATACGCAGTATTTT.

The chain couples TRBV3-1 (or the pseudogene TRBV3-2) to TRBJ1-2; TRBD1 matches 8 bases. From germline, CDR1 is LGHDT and CDR2 YNNKEL (reference sequence). The CDR3 extends over 17 amino acids. Unmatched junction bases numbered 12, after V lost 4 bases and J lost 2 bases. CDR3 protein: CASSPALRTGKNYGYTF. As DNA, the CDR3 is TGTGCCAGCAGCCCAGCCCTGAGGACAGGGAAAAACTATGGCTACACCTTC.

V gene TRBV21-1 combines with J gene TRBJ2-7; TRBD2 was called by the table and not checked on the DNA. TRBV21-1 constitutes a pseudogene. CDR3 length: 13 residues. CDR3 loop: CASSATRRGEQYF. The CDR3 coding sequence is TGTGCCAGCAGTGCCACCCGACGGGGCGAGCAGTACTTC.

This rearrangement joins TRBV7-2 to TRBJ2-1; D is perhaps TRBD2 (6 bases). The CDR3 runs to 13 residues. Germline CDR1 reads SGHTA; CDR2 reads FQGNSA. Deletions cut 2 bases from V and 7 bases from J, with 9 bases between. The CDR3 sequence is CASSLWGTNEQFF. The CDR3 coding sequence is TGTGCCAGCAGCTTATGGGGGACTAATGAGCAGTTCTTC.

The chain links TRBV27 to TRBJ2-1; D gene uncertain. V was pared by 5 bases and J by 5 bases, with 16 bases between. The CDR3 runs 15 residues. Germline lookup yields CDR1 MNHEY and CDR2 SMNVEV (reference sequence). The CDR3 coding sequence is TGTGCCAGCAGTCCCGGCCAGGTGGGTGACAATGAGCAGTTCTTC. This translates into CASSPGQVGDNEQFF.

The V call is TRBV27, the J call TRBJ2-3; 10 nucleotides line up with TRBD2. The CDR3 runs to 15 residues. Germline V gives CDR1 MNHEY, CDR2 SMNVEV (reference sequence). With V trimmed by 6 bases and J by 2 bases, 5 bases remained unmatched. The CDR3 coding sequence is TGTGCCAGCAGACGACTAGCGGGTTACACAGATACGCAGTATTTT. Translation gives CASRRLAGYTDTQYF.

The chain has TRBV6-5 and TRBJ2-6; D not certain. There are 14 residues in the CDR3. The V and J ends lost 8 bases and 0 bases respectively, with 8 bases between them. CDR1 and CDR2 from the germline V gene are MNHEY and SVGAGI. Written as DNA, the CDR3 is TGTGCCAGCTCGTCCGGCTCTGGGGCCAACGTCCTGACTTTC. This sequence encodes CASSSGSGANVLTF.

This clone was seen just once. The chain joins TRBV19 to TRBJ1-5; 9 bases match TRBD1. This CDR3 contains 14 residues. After removal of 10 bases from V and 0 bases from J, the junction contained 4 bases not matched to a gene. Germline V gives CDR1 LNHDA, CDR2 SQIVND (reference sequence). The CDR3, as DNA: TGTGCCACCTGGGACAGGGTTAGCAATCAGCCCCAGCATTTT. Its translation: CATWDRVSNQPQHF.

The J gene is TRBJ2-1, the V gene TRBV6-5; 11 positions agree with TRBD2. CDR1 MNHEY and CDR2 SVGAGI come from the germline V gene. This CDR3 has 14 amino acids. The V and J ends lost 6 bases and 8 bases, in that order; junction bases with no gene match: 6. CDR3 coding DNA: TGTGCCAGCAGCCAATTACTAGCGGGAGATGAGCAGTTCTTC. As protein: CASSQLLAGDEQFF.

The gene calls are TRBV10-1 and TRBJ2-1; the match to TRBD2 covers 16 bases. This CDR3 has 19 amino acids. Per the germline V gene, CDR1 is WNHNN and CDR2 is SYGVQD (reference sequence). Trimming removed 2 bases from V and 0 bases from J; junction bases left unmatched: 4. The CDR3 DNA reads as TGCGCCAGCAGTGAGAGGGGACTAGCGGGAGGGAGCTCCTACAATGAGCAGTTCTTC. This translates into CASSERGLAGGSSYNEQFF.

The chain employs TRBV15 and TRBJ2-5; 7 positions agree with TRBD1. CDR1 and CDR2 (germline): LNHNV, YYDKDF (reference sequence). J lost 3 bases, V lost 1 base, and 5 bases had no gene match. There are 15 residues in the CDR3. The CDR3 protein is CATSRGQGMEETQYF. The CDR3 DNA reads TGTGCCACCAGCAGAGGACAGGGAATGGAAGAGACCCAGTACTTC.

The chain joins TRBV15 to TRBJ2-7; D is perhaps TRBD1 (6 bases). The CDR3 length is 15 residues. Per the germline V gene, CDR1 is LNHNV and CDR2 is YYDKDF (reference sequence). V lost 8 bases and J 1 base, leaving 18 bases between the germline ends. CDR3 in amino acids: CATRPGGTTSYEQYF. CDR3 nucleotides: TGTGCCACCCGGCCTGGGGGCACTACGTCCTACGAGCAGTACTTC.

The count of this clone is one. The V and J genes are TRBV9 and TRBJ2-1; perhaps TRBD1 as D (6 bases). CDR1 is SGDLS, CDR2 YYNGEE, per germline. V lost 0 bases, J lost 5 bases, and 9 bases lay in between. This CDR3 has 14 residues. The DNA for the CDR3 is TGTGCCAGCAGCGTAGGGGGGCTCAACAATGAGCAGTTCTTC. It translates to CASSVGGLNNEQFF.

The gene calls are TRBV5-1 and TRBJ1-1; no firm D call. Trimming took 1 base from V and 2 from J, leaving 12 bases between them. Germline-derived CDR1 and CDR2 are SGHRS and YFSETQ. The CDR3 is made up of 15 amino acids. The chain's CDR3 is CASSLIESRNTEAFF. The CDR3 nucleotides are TGCGCCAGCAGCTTGATCGAGTCCCGAAACACTGAAGCTTTCTTT.

This rearrangement joins TRBV6-5 to TRBJ2-7, with 13 positions matching TRBD2. The CDR3 extends over 15 amino acids. Per the germline V gene, CDR1 is MNHEY and CDR2 is SVGAGI. The junction had 6 bases not matched to a gene; V was cut back by 5 bases and J by 5 bases. This CDR3 reads CASSLQGLAGDEQYF. The DNA for the CDR3 is TGTGCCAGCAGTCTTCAAGGACTAGCGGGAGACGAGCAGTACTTC.

The table lists this clone with a count of one. The chain recombines TRBV9 with TRBJ1-2; 7 bases line up with TRBD1. The CDR3 totals 14 residues. Germline loops: CDR1 SGDLS, CDR2 YYNGEE. Losses at the gene ends were 3 bases for V and 4 bases for J; bases not matched to a gene: 6. Here the CDR3 reads CASSATGDLYGYTF. The CDR3 nucleotides are TGTGCCAGCAGCGCAACAGGGGACCTCTATGGCTACACCTTC.

The chain joins TRBV30 to TRBJ2-7; D perhaps matches TRBD1 (5 bases). The CDR3 is 14 residues long. The germline gives CDR1 GTSNPN, CDR2 SVGIG (reference sequence). V lost 0 bases to trimming and J lost 4 bases, with 13 bases between them. The DNA for the CDR3 is TGTGCCTGGAGTGTAGGGGCAGGGCTTTACGAGCAGTACTTC. Protein: CAWSVGAGLYEQYF.

The rearrangement uses TRBV18 and TRBJ2-7; no reliable D call. Germline V gene data show CDR1 as KGHSH and CDR2 as LQKENI. V lost 3 bases and J lost 4, with 16 bases in between. The CDR3 length is 15 residues. The CDR3 coding sequence is TGTGCCAGCTCACCCTACCCGGGTGGGTTGTACGAGCAGTACTTC. As protein: CASSPYPGGLYEQYF.

This clone was counted a few times. The CDR3 sequence is CASSPGDLGYGYTF. The CDR3 DNA reads TGCGCCAGCAGCCCAGGGGATTTGGGCTATGGCTACACCTTC. The rearrangement joins TRBV5-1 to TRBJ1-2; D may be TRBD1 (6 bases). Trimming left V 4 bases short and J 4 bases short, with 14 bases between. This CDR3 region has 14 residues. CDR1 is SGHRS, CDR2 YFSETQ, per germline.

The gene calls are TRBV18 and TRBJ2-2, with a weak D call TRBD1 (6 bases). This CDR3 is built from 15 residues. V dropped 4 bases and J dropped 2 bases, with 11 bases sitting between them. Germline CDR1 reads KGHSH; CDR2 reads LQKENI. CDR3 loop: CASSQDRKNTGELFF. CDR3 in DNA: TGTGCCAGCTCACAAGACAGGAAAAACACCGGGGAGCTGTTTTTT.

The chain is built from TRBV30 and TRBJ1-6; 8 bases fit TRBD1. This CDR3 has 14 residues. V lost 4 bases, J lost 8 bases, and 7 bases stayed unmatched. CDR1 is GTSNPN and CDR2 is SVGIG in the germline V gene (reference sequence). Here the CDR3 reads CAWNFGQGDSPLHF. DNA for the CDR3: TGTGCCTGGAATTTCGGACAGGGAGATTCACCCCTCCACTTT. The whole variable domain, filled in from reference TRBV30 and TRBJ1-6, reads SQTIHQWPATLVQPVGSPLSLECTVEGTSNPNLYWYRQAAGRGLQLLFYSVGIGQISSEVPQNLSASRPQDRQFILSSKKLLLSDSGFYLCAWNFGQGDSPLHFGNGTRLTVT.

The V call is TRBV5-4, the J call TRBJ1-1, with a possible D match to TRBD1 (5 bases). V was shortened by 0 bases and J by 5 bases, with 11 bases between the two germline ends. This CDR3 comprises 14 residues. CDR1 is SGHNT, CDR2 YYREEE, per germline (reference sequence). The DNA of the CDR3 is TGTGCCAGCAGCTTGGAGCCAGGGTATACTGAAGCTTTCTTT. Translation: CASSLEPGYTEAFF.

The gene calls are TRBV27 and TRBJ2-1; D gene ambiguous. Trimming shortened V by 0 bases and J by 9 bases, and 6 bases separated the two germline ends. CDR3 size: 12 residues. The germline CDR1 and CDR2 sequences are MNHEY and SMNVEV (reference sequence). As DNA, the CDR3 is TGTGCCAGCAGTTTATCCACATCTGAGCAGTTCTTC. Translating gives CASSLSTSEQFF.

V and J are TRBV5-5 and TRBJ1-5; D call uncertain. Germline CDR1 reads SGHKS; CDR2 reads YYEKEE (reference sequence). This CDR3 region has 14 residues. V was shortened by 0 bases and J by 3 bases, with 7 bases between the two germline ends. CDR3 bases: TGTGCCAGCAGCTTGGATAATATCAATCAGCCCCAGCATTTT. The encoded protein is CASSLDNINQPQHF.

This chain connects TRBV21-1 to TRBJ2-7; TRBD1 was called by the table and not checked on the DNA. TRBV21-1 counts as a pseudogene. This CDR3 has 14 amino acids. The CDR3 reads CASSKANRAYEQYF. DNA of the CDR3: TGTGCCAGCAGCAAAGCTAACAGGGCATACGAGCAGTACTTC.